The clone carrying this TCR beta chain showed up just a few times. CDR3 size: 13 residues. Per germline, CDR1 SGHRS and CDR2 YFSETQ. Trimming shortened V by 0 bases and J by 9 bases, and 9 bases separated the two germline ends. Original methodology: Counts of nucleated cells, estimated from reference gene primer amplification, were obtained. Produced via immunoSEQ multiplex PCR; TCRdb's table is partial and in-frame only. That table supplies the V and J calls and clone size; D and trimming were determined from the DNA. The repertoire has approximately 150,000 clones, 70% to 80% of them found once; the top ten carry roughly 17%. The sample comes from a study of blood T cell repertoires in COVID-19. Across the whole study: COVID-19 samples from acute and convalescent phases originated in the United States, Italy and Spain. T cells, B-cell-depleted T cells, or PBMCs supplied cDNA or gDNA.

This chain joins TRBV5-1 and TRBJ2-2; D not certain. This TCR came from a man in his fifties or sixties with acute or convalescent COVID-19. The sample comprised peripheral blood. CDR3 sequence: CASSLDSSRELFF. Here the CDR3 DNA reads TGCGCCAGCAGCTTGGATTCATCCCGGGAGCTGTTTTTT.